The clone carrying this T cell receptor (beta chain) was observed many times. Time point indicated: pre-sensitization, week 0. Treatment noted: therapeutic diphenylcyclopropenone sensitization with weekly scalp DPC. The CDR3 length is 12 residues. In germline, CDR1 is MDHEN, CDR2 SYDVKM. With 1 base removed from V and 6 bases from J, the gap between germline ends came to 4 bases. These data originate in a study of human T cells and chemical hapten exposure. At the level of the study: Skin on the upper inner arm, approximately 2 cm by approximately 2 cm in size, was sensitized with 2% DPC.

Using its own MiXCR run on the RACE reads, TCRdb lists one record per CDR3 protein. The sample consists of about 42,000 distinct CDR3 sequences, roughly an eighth of them appearing once. The V gene is TRBV28, the J gene TRBJ1-5; no clear D gene. The input for sequencing was whole blood, taken in connection with sensitization to the hapten diphenylcyclopropenone (DPC). This TCR derives from a woman in her twenties or thirties with alopecia areata. Some clones in this sample may be carry-over from other donors' samples. CDR3 sequence: CASSLYRQPQHF. In nucleotides, the CDR3 is TGTGCCAGCAGTTTATACCGTCAGCCCCAGCATTTT. The full variable domain, rest sourced from reference TRBV28 and TRBJ1-5, is DVKVTQSSRYLVKRTGEKVFLECVQDMDHENMFWYRQDPGLGLRLIYFSYDVKMKEKGDIPEGYSVSREKKERFSLILESASTNQTSMYLCASSLYRQPQHFGDGTRLSIL.